The 17 T cell receptor beta chains reported below all come from one sample, sequenced in a study of cytomegalovirus exposure and HLA in healthy donors. PCR amplification relied on 60 Vbeta primers (plus 13 Jbeta primers). Some clones are missing from TCRdb's copy, which holds only in-frame ones; the method was immunoSEQ multiplex PCR. The sample lists more than 95,000 clones; over 70% were seen once. Material for sequencing was PBMCs. The source of these receptors is a man younger than 35 in good health and CMV-seropositive.

The chain employs TRBV30 and TRBJ2-7, with TRBD2 as a possible D gene (7 bases). V lost 0 bases to trimming and J lost 5 bases, with 14 bases between them. Germline V CDR1 and CDR2: GTSNPN, SVGIG (reference sequence). There are 14 residues in the CDR3. The CDR3 nucleotides read TGTGCCTGGAGTGTAAGGGGGGGGAAGGACGAGCAGTACTTC. It specifies CAWSVRGGKDEQYF.

The chain uses TRBV11-3 and TRBJ2-5; TRBD1 matches 8 bases. Germline-derived CDR1 and CDR2 are SGHNT and YENEEA. V lost 4 bases to trimming and J lost 2 bases; unmatched junction nucleotides: 9. The CDR3 runs 16 residues. The CDR3 nucleotides read TGTGCCAGCAGCTCAGGGGGCGCCTCTGCGCAAGAGACCCAGTACTTC. Translation: CASSSGGASAQETQYF.

This sequence joins TRBV6-4 and TRBJ2-3, with 10 bases fitting TRBD1. V gave up 5 bases and J gave up 3 bases; unmatched junction bases: 2. The CDR3 covers 14 residues. The germline V gene encodes CDR1 MRHNA and CDR2 SNTAGT. CDR3 sequence (DNA): TGTGCCAGCAGTAGGGACAGGGGTACAGATACGCAGTATTTT. Its protein product is CASSRDRGTDTQYF.

V gene TRBV7-2 combines with J gene TRBJ2-1; TRBD2 matches 7 bases. The CDR3 runs to 15 residues. Germline trimming cut 5 bases from V and 5 bases from J; bases unmatched to any gene: 9. Germline lookup yields CDR1 SGHTA and CDR2 FQGNSA. CDR3 amino acids: CASSNGLGINNEQFF. DNA of the CDR3: TGTGCCAGCAGCAACGGACTAGGGATCAACAATGAGCAGTTCTTC.

There are a few counts of this clone. The rearrangement links TRBV2 to TRBJ2-5; weak D call: TRBD1 (5 bases). The CDR3 length is 12 residues. The V gene's germline CDR1 is SNHLY and CDR2 FYNNEI. Trimming removed 8 bases from V and 2 bases from J, with 9 bases in between. The CDR3 DNA is TGTGCCAGCGGGGCTATACAAGAGACCCAGTACTTC. Translation: CASGAIQETQYF.

As regards this clone: Lacking the conserved final phenylalanine or tryptophan, this CDR3 likely reflects a read error. No DNA is shown, since the ends of the CDR3 on it are uncertain; the CDR3 is the one TCRdb lists. The chain recombines TRBV12-1 with TRBJ2-7; the DNA was not compared with TRBD2, the D call given in the table. TRBV12-1 is a pseudogene. The CDR3 sequence runs 13 residues, both termini included. CDR3: CASSFVLRLAGPE.

This clone came up once. The chain carries TRBV30 and TRBJ1-3; TRBD1 agrees at 7 bases. V was pared by 3 bases and J by 0 bases, with 5 bases of the junction left unmatched. Per germline, CDR1 GTSNPN and CDR2 SVGIG (reference sequence). The CDR3 sequence is 15 residues long. Here the CDR3 DNA reads TGTGCCTGGAGGGCGACAGGGATCTCTGGAAACACCATATATTTT. This gives the protein CAWRATGISGNTIYF.

The chain uses TRBV10-3 and TRBJ2-7; no reliable D call. The V and J ends lost 0 bases and 5 bases respectively, with 5 bases between them. Germline V gene sequence: CDR1 ENHRY, CDR2 SYGVKD. This CDR3 contains 12 residues. CDR3 sequence (DNA): TGTGCCATCAGTGAGTCGCAGGACGAGCAGTACTTC. It yields the protein CAISESQDEQYF.

This clone was observed a single time. The CDR3 loop reads CASSFGWGGNQPQHF. CDR3 nucleotides: TGTGCCAGCAGCTTTGGTTGGGGGGGGAATCAGCCCCAGCATTTT. This chain links TRBV7-2 with TRBJ1-5; TRBD1 is a possible D gene (5 bases). Germline lookup yields CDR1 SGHTA and CDR2 FQGNSA. Trimming removed 3 bases from V and 4 bases from J, with 13 bases in between. The CDR3 sequence is 15 residues long.

The rearrangement uses TRBV19 and TRBJ2-7; 10 bases match TRBD2. V was pared by 2 bases and J by 2 bases, with 9 bases of the junction left unmatched. This CDR3 is built from 17 residues. Germline assignment: CDR1 LNHDA and CDR2 SQIVND (reference sequence). CDR3 in DNA: TGTGCCAGTAGTATAAGTGCCGGACTAGCGGAGCCCTACGAGCAGTACTTC. This translates into CASSISAGLAEPYEQYF. The full variable domain, in which reference TRBV19 and TRBJ2-7 provide the parts outside the CDR3, is DGGITQSPKYLFRKEGQNVTLSCEQNLNHDAMYWYRQDPGQGLRLIYYSQIVNDFQKGDIAEGYSVSREKKESFPLTVTSAQKNPTAFYLCASSISAGLAEPYEQYFGPGTRLTVT.

The chain recombines TRBV27 with TRBJ1-1; D gene uncertain. Germline V lookup: CDR1 MNHEY, CDR2 SMNVEV (reference sequence). The CDR3 covers 13 residues. The germline V and J ends were trimmed by 2 bases and 4 bases, with 8 bases remaining between them. Here the CDR3 reads CASSLGSGTEAFF. The CDR3 DNA reads as TGTGCCAGCAGTTTAGGGAGTGGCACTGAAGCTTTCTTT.

This chain links TRBV6-1 with TRBJ2-3, with D perhaps TRBD2 (5 bases). This CDR3 comprises 13 residues. CDR1 is MNHNS and CDR2 is SASEGT in the germline V gene. The V and J ends lost 6 bases and 1 base respectively, with 8 bases between them. CDR3 region: CASRYSGTDTQYF. The CDR3 nucleotides read TGTGCCAGCAGATATAGCGGCACAGATACGCAGTATTTT.

The CDR3 sequence: CASSQSQGSYTGELFF. The CDR3 coding sequence is TGCGCCAGCAGTCAATCACAGGGGTCTTACACCGGGGAGCTGTTTTTT. The chain carries TRBV23-1 and TRBJ1-3; 7 nucleotides match TRBD1. With the DNA end fitting TRBJ2-2 better, the J assignment may be wrong. TRBV23-1 is an ORF; its function is uncertain. The CDR3 contains 16 residues.

This clone was seen a few times. The chain links TRBV5-5 to TRBJ1-1; D gene ambiguous. The germline gives CDR1 SGHKS, CDR2 YYEKEE (reference sequence). The CDR3 has 14 residues. The V end lost 1 base, the J end lost 4 bases, and 11 bases lay between the germline ends. This CDR3 reads CASSLIWGGTEAFF. CDR3 in DNA: TGTGCCAGCAGCTTGATCTGGGGAGGCACTGAAGCTTTCTTT.

This clone has just a few counts. The gene calls are TRBV5-6 and TRBJ2-1; 10 positions agree with TRBD1. CDR3 length equals 16 residues. Germline trimming cut 4 bases from V and 5 bases from J; bases unmatched to any gene: 9. CDR1 and CDR2 (germline): SGHDT, YYEEEE. The CDR3 coding sequence is TGTGCCAGCAGCACGCCCGGGACAGGGGCAAACAATGAGCAGTTCTTC. It is translated as CASSTPGTGANNEQFF.

This chain connects TRBV7-8 to TRBJ2-1; 10 positions match TRBD1. The germline CDR1 and CDR2 sequences are SGHVS and FQNEAQ. CDR3 length: 18 amino acids. J was trimmed by 2 bases and V by 1 base; bases with no gene match: 8. CDR3 sequence reads: CASSLEDRDRGPYNEQFF. DNA of the CDR3: TGTGCCAGCAGCTTAGAGGACCGGGACAGGGGCCCCTACAATGAGCAGTTCTTC.

This clone was counted between two and nine times. The chain couples TRBV7-6 to TRBJ1-3, with no clear D. The CDR3 runs to 17 residues. Germline V lookup: CDR1 SGHVS, CDR2 FNYEAQ. Trimming shortened V by 5 bases and J by 0 bases, and 17 bases separated the two germline ends. CDR3 loop: CASSPSPGVHSGNTIYF. The CDR3 DNA reads as TGTGCCAGCAGCCCCTCCCCCGGGGTCCACTCTGGAAACACCATATATTTT.